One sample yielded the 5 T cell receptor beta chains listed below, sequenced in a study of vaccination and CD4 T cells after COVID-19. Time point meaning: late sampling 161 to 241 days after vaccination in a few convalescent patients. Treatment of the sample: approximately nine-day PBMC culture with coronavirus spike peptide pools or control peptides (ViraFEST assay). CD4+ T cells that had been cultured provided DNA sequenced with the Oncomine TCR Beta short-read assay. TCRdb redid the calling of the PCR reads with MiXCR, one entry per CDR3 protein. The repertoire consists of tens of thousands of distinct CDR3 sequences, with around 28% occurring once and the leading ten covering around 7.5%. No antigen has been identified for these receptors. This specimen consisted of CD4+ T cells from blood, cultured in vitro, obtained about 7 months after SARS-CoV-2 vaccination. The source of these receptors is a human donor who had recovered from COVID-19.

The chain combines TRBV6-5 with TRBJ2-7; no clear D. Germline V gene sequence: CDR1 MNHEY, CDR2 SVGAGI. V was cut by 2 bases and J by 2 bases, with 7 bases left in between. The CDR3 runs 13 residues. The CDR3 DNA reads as TGTGCCAGCAGTTACCGGACCACCTACGAGCAGTACTTC. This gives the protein CASSYRTTYEQYF.

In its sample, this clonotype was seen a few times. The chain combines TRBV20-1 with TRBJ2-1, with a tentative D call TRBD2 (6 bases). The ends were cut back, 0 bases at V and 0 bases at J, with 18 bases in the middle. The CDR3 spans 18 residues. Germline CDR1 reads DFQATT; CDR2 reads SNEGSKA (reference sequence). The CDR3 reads CSAREIRGVGSSYNEQFF. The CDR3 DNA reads TGCAGTGCTAGAGAGATACGCGGGGTAGGGTCCTCCTACAATGAGCAGTTCTTC.

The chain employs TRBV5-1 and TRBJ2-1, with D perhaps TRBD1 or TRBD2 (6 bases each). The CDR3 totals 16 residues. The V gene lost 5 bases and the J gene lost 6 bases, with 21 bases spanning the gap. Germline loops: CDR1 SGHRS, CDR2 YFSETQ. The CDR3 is CASSTAPLGGTNEQFF. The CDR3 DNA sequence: TGCGCCAGCAGTACGGCCCCCCTAGGGGGGACCAATGAGCAGTTCTTC.

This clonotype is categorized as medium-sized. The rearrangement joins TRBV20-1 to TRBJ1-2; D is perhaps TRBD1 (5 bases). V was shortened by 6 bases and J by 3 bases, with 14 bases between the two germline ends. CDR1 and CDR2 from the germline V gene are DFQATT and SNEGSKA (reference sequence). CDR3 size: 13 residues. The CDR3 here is CSAEKDTYYGYTF. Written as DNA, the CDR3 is TGCAGTGCCGAGAAGGACACCTACTATGGCTACACCTTC.

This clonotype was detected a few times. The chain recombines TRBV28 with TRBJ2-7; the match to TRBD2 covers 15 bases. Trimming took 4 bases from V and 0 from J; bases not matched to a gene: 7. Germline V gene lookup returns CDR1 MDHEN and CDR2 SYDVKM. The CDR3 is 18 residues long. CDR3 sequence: CASSSPGTSGGSSYEQYF. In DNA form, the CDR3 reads TGTGCCAGCAGTTCACCCGGGACTAGCGGGGGGAGCTCCTACGAGCAGTACTTC.